This is a list of T cell receptor beta chains from one sample in a study of T cells in Graves' hyperthyroidism and ophthalmopathy. One entry per CDR3 protein, called by TCRdb with MiXCR from the multiplex PCR reads. The repertoire holds 300,000 to 450,000 distinct CDR3 sequences, with roughly 13% as singletons. Sequencing was done on a sample of blood. Receptors originate from a man aged 25-45 years with Graves' hyperthyroidism that later progressed to Graves' ophthalmopathy. The CDR3 runs from the conserved cysteine through the conserved F or W. The D gene is left open where the match is weak. Size is stated for part of the rows, as once, few or many counts, or as a class when the clone is expanded.

abundance	d_gene	j_gene	v_gene	len	CDR3aa	CDR3nt
many	TRBD1	TRBJ1-4	TRBV5-1	15	CASSLGTGRHEKLFF	TGCGCCAGCAGCTTGGGGACAGGGAGGCATGAAAAACTGTTTTTT
-	TRBD2	TRBJ2-1	TRBV7-9	17	CASSSFLTSGGVDEQFF	TGTGCCAGCAGCTCCTTCCTGACTAGCGGGGGGGTGGATGAGCAGTTCTTC
few	-	TRBJ2-2	TRBV7-9	16	CASSSLETVNTGELFF	TGTGCCAGCAGCTCCTTAGAGACAGTCAACACCGGGGAGCTGTTTTTT
many	TRBD1	TRBJ1-5	TRBV24-1	16	CATSESTGRSNQPQHF	TGTGCCACCAGTGAGTCGACAGGGAGAAGCAATCAGCCCCAGCATTTT
many	-	TRBJ1-5	TRBV2	13	CASSERSGGPQHF	TGTGCCAGCAGTGAAAGATCGGGCGGGCCCCAGCATTTT
few	-	TRBJ2-6	TRBV3-1	16	CASSLRLGPGANVLTF	TGTGCCAGCAGCCTCCGCCTGGGCCCTGGGGCCAACGTCCTGACTTTC
many	-	TRBJ1-5	TRBV5-1	15	CASSLEGVRGQPQHF	TGCGCCAGCAGCTTGGAAGGGGTAAGAGGTCAGCCCCAGCATTTT
once	-	TRBJ1-2	TRBV13	14	CASSLGRAQYGYTF	TGTGCCAGCAGCTTAGGCAGGGCCCAATATGGCTACACCTTC
many	TRBD1	TRBJ1-4	TRBV28	16	CASRGTGGGINEKLFF	TGTGCCAGCCGGGGGACAGGGGGAGGGATTAATGAAAAACTGTTTTTT
-	TRBD2	TRBJ2-1	TRBV7-3	15	CASSLLGGDYNEQFF	TGTGCCAGCAGCTTATTGGGGGGGGACTACAATGAGCAGTTCTTC
many	-	TRBJ1-4	TRBV9	10	CASSVIKLFF	TGTGCCAGCAGCGTGATAAAACTGTTTTTT
many	TRBD1	TRBJ2-4	TRBV20-1	16	CSARDRQGRAKNIQYF	TGCAGTGCTAGGGATAGACAGGGGCGGGCCAAAAACATTCAGTACTTC
-	-	TRBJ1-2	TRBV4-1	15	CASSQVGGSNYGYTF	TGCGCCAGCAGCCAAGTGGGGGGCTCGAACTATGGCTACACCTTC
few	TRBD1	TRBJ1-1	TRBV24-1	13	CATRDQGAGEAFF	TGTGCCACCAGGGACCAGGGGGCAGGTGAAGCTTTCTTT
many	-	TRBJ1-1	TRBV10-3	14	CAIMMGGQGTEAFF	TGTGCCATCATGATGGGGGGGCAGGGCACTGAAGCTTTCTTT
-	-	TRBJ1-6	TRBV3-1	15	CASSQAGGPKLPLHF	TGTGCCAGCAGCCAAGCCGGGGGACCCAAGTTACCCCTCCACTTT
few	TRBD2	TRBJ2-7	TRBV6-2/TRBV6-3	15	CASSETSGGFYEQYF	TGTGCCAGCAGTGAGACTAGCGGGGGGTTCTACGAGCAGTACTTC
-	-	TRBJ1-1	TRBV29-1	12	CSVEDPGAEAFF	TGCAGCGTTGAAGATCCCGGGGCGGAAGCTTTCTTT
-	TRBD1	TRBJ1-2	TRBV19	15	CASSIEGQGAIGYTF	TGCGCCAGTAGTATAGAGGGACAGGGGGCTATTGGCTACACCTTC
-	TRBD1	TRBJ1-2	TRBV30	16	CAWSVLPGGTNYGYTF	TGTGCCTGGAGTGTACTGCCAGGGGGAACTAACTATGGCTACACCTTC
-	-	TRBJ2-1	TRBV24-1	15	CATSDSGRQYNEQFF	TGTGCCACCAGTGATTCGGGACGCCAATACAATGAGCAGTTCTTC
many	-	TRBJ2-7	TRBV28	13	CASSFSSSYEQYF	TGTGCCAGCAGTTTTTCCAGCTCCTACGAGCAGTACTTC
many	-	TRBJ2-5	TRBV7-9	14	CASSPGTGKRSQYF	TGTGCCAGCAGCCCCGGGACGGGCAAGAGATCCCAGTACTTC
many	TRBD1	TRBJ1-5	TRBV6-1	15	CASSQGGARGQPQHF	TGTGCCAGCAGTCAGGGGGGGGCGCGAGGTCAGCCCCAGCATTTT
many	-	TRBJ1-2	TRBV28	14	CASSFRGVPRGYTF	TGTGCCAGCAGTTTTCGGGGGGTCCCGCGTGGCTACACCTTC
-	-	TRBJ2-1	TRBV27	17	CASWDGGPTVSYNEQFF	TGTGCCAGCTGGGACGGGGGCCCAACCGTCTCCTACAATGAGCAGTTCTTC
few	-	TRBJ2-3	TRBV28	17	CASSFPPETTSTDTQYF	TGTGCCAGCAGTTTCCCCCCAGAGACCACTAGCACAGATACGCAGTATTTT
-	-	TRBJ2-7	TRBV5-8	15	CASSLWLAWEYEQYF	TGTGCCAGCAGCTTGTGGCTAGCGTGGGAATACGAGCAGTACTTC
many	-	TRBJ1-1	TRBV6-5	15	CASSYSGMGNTEAFF	TGTGCCAGCAGTTACTCCGGGATGGGGAACACTGAAGCTTTCTTT
-	-	TRBJ1-6	TRBV4-1	15	CASSGGHSYNSPLHF	TGCGCCAGCAGCGGCGGACACAGTTATAATTCACCCCTCCACTTT
few	-	TRBJ1-3	TRBV7-6	14	CASRGGHSGNTIYF	TGTGCCAGTAGGGGAGGCCACTCTGGAAACACCATATATTTT
-	TRBD1	TRBJ2-5	TRBV9	13	CASSPDRVQTQYF	TGTGCCAGCAGCCCGGACAGGGTACAGACCCAGTACTTC
few	-	TRBJ1-4	TRBV19	13	CASQHREGSKLFF	TGTGCCAGTCAACACCGGGAAGGTAGCAAACTGTTTTTT
many	-	TRBJ1-1	TRBV2	16	CASSEATGTGSTEAFF	TGTGCCAGCAGTGAGGCTACCGGGACGGGGAGCACTGAAGCTTTCTTT
once	TRBD1	TRBJ2-5	TRBV7-9	17	CASFHGAGTGGRETQYF	TGTGCCAGCTTCCATGGCGCCGGGACAGGGGGCAGGGAGACCCAGTACTTC
many	TRBD1	TRBJ1-2	TRBV11-2	13	CASSLDREDGYTF	TGTGCCAGCAGCTTGGACAGGGAAGATGGCTACACCTTC
few	TRBD1	TRBJ1-5	TRBV5-1	14	CASSLSGGHQPQHF	TGCGCCAGCAGCTTGTCAGGGGGGCATCAGCCCCAGCATTTT
-	TRBD1	TRBJ2-1	TRBV19	15	CASSIDGTGLNEQFF	TGTGCCAGTAGTATAGACGGGACAGGGCTCAATGAGCAGTTCTTC
few	-	TRBJ2-2	TRBV9	18	CASSVGRLVTSNTGELFF	TGTGCCAGCAGCGTGGGCAGGCTAGTTACCTCGAACACCGGGGAGCTGTTTTTT
many	TRBD1	TRBJ2-1	TRBV20-1	18	CSARDNPKNRGSYNEQFF	TGCAGTGCTAGAGACAACCCCAAGAACAGGGGTTCCTACAATGAGCAGTTCTTC
many	TRBD2	TRBJ2-3	TRBV7-2	14	CASSWGLAGGTQYF	TGTGCCAGCAGCTGGGGACTAGCGGGGGGCACGCAGTATTTT
many	-	TRBJ1-2	TRBV7-2	13	CASSLGGSGGYTF	TGTGCCAGCAGCTTAGGAGGGAGTGGGGGCTACACCTTC
many	-	TRBJ2-2	TRBV7-2	15	CASSLRGRITGELFF	TGTGCCAGCAGCTTAAGGGGAAGAATTACCGGGGAGCTGTTTTTT
many	-	TRBJ2-2	TRBV5-1	15	CASSLTPVGTGELFF	TGCGCCAGCAGCCTCACTCCGGTGGGCACCGGGGAGCTGTTTTTT
many	-	TRBJ1-2	TRBV20-1	14	CSATTGTPKDGYTF	TGCAGTGCAACCACCGGGACCCCCAAGGATGGCTACACCTTC
few	-	TRBJ2-7	TRBV19	11	CASSTGDEQYF	TGTGCCAGTAGTACAGGGGACGAGCAGTACTTC
-	-	TRBJ1-3	TRBV6-1	18	CASSRLTGIGMGGNTIYF	TGTGCCAGCAGTCGACTCACCGGGATAGGGATGGGTGGAAACACCATATATTTT
many	-	TRBJ1-1	TRBV2	12	CASKIMNTEAFF	TGTGCCAGCAAAATCATGAACACTGAAGCTTTCTTT
once	TRBD1	TRBJ1-4	TRBV5-5	12	CASSRQGGKLVF	TGTGCCAGCAGCCGACAGGGTGGAAAACTGGTTTTT